This entry features one T cell receptor (beta chain) sequence. Its specificity is not known. This record comes from a study of graft-versus-host responses after intestinal transplantation. Points from the study as a whole: Allograft graft-versus-host to host-versus-graft clonal ratios ran high in patients with graft-donor T cell macrochimerism.

Measured with immunoSEQ multiplex PCR; TCRdb has only the in-frame clones, and not every one. The sample contains approximately 82,000 clones, 85% to 95% of which appear only once. Losses at the gene ends were 3 bases for V and 7 bases for J; bases not matched to a gene: 18. This CDR3 has 19 residues. Per germline, CDR1 MNHEY and CDR2 SMNVEV (reference sequence). This sequence originates from a human donor who was the organ donor for an intestinal transplant. Sequencing was performed on unstimulated CD8+ T cells sorted from spleen or lymph node cells, taken before transplant. The genes are TRBV27 and TRBJ2-1, with 10 bases that match TRBD2. Here the CDR3 reads CASSFLIAPSGGPGNEQFF. CDR3 bases: TGTGCCAGCAGTTTCCTCATAGCACCTAGCGGGGGCCCAGGTAATGAGCAGTTCTTC.